This is a list of T cell receptor beta chains from one sample in a study of blood T cell repertoires in COVID-19. The data were produced by immunoSEQ multiplex PCR, yet TCRdb's version contains in-frame clones alone and is incomplete. The repertoire holds approximately 120,000 clones, with about 90% as singletons. The source material was peripheral blood. These receptors were taken from a human donor in a cohort sampled during active COVID-19. Both conserved end residues are part of each CDR3. The D gene is left open where the match is weak. The listing skips clone size in some rows; elsewhere it reads once, few, many or a size class.

abundance	v_gene	j_gene	d_gene	CDR3aa	CDR3nt
-	TRBV28	TRBJ2-5	TRBD2	CASRLAGGGETQYF	TGTGCCAGCAGGCTAGCGGGAGGAGGGGAGACCCAGTACTTC
-	TRBV7-2	TRBJ2-1	-	CASSLARLGGYNEQFF	TGTGCCAGCAGCTTAGCGCGGCTTGGTGGGTACAATGAGCAGTTCTTC
-	TRBV7-9	TRBJ2-1	TRBD2	CASSLIAGAYNEQFF	TGTGCCAGCAGTTTGATAGCGGGAGCCTACAATGAGCAGTTCTTC
once	TRBV7-2	TRBJ1-2	-	CASSKDWTDYGYTF	TGTGCCAGCAGCAAAGACTGGACAGATTATGGCTACACCTTC
-	TRBV5-8	TRBJ1-2	-	CASSRNREIGGYTF	TGTGCCAGCAGCCGAAACAGGGAAATAGGTGGCTACACCTTC
-	TRBV6-5	TRBJ1-2	-	CASSKAGVGGYTF	TGTGCCAGCAGTAAGGCAGGGGTGGGTGGCTACACCTTC
-	TRBV11-3	TRBJ2-7	TRBD1	CASSVIGTGSSEQYF	TGTGCCAGCAGCGTCATCGGGACAGGGTCCTCCGAGCAGTACTTC
-	TRBV9	TRBJ1-1	TRBD1	CASSPGQKNTEAFF	TGTGCCAGCAGCCCGGGACAGAAGAACACTGAAGCTTTCTTT
once	TRBV5-1	TRBJ1-1	TRBD1	CASSLVVGGAGAFF	TGCGCCAGCAGCTTGGTGGTAGGGGGCGCGGGAGCTTTCTTT
-	TRBV11-2	TRBJ1-2	TRBD1	CASSGYGADRGRIGYGYTF	TGTGCCAGCAGCGGCTACGGGGCGGACAGGGGCCGCATCGGCTATGGCTACACCTTC
once	TRBV7-2	TRBJ2-5	-	CASSLSFRGKETQYF	TGTGCCAGCAGCTTGTCGTTCAGGGGCAAAGAGACCCAGTACTTC
-	TRBV7-9	TRBJ2-3	-	CASSLVSGTDTQYF	TGTGCCAGCAGCTTAGTTAGCGGAACAGATACGCAGTATTTT
-	TRBV9	TRBJ2-1	TRBD1	CASSMIPGQGKNEQFF	TGTGCCAGCAGCATGATACCGGGACAGGGGAAGAATGAGCAGTTCTTC
-	TRBV7-2	TRBJ2-1	-	CASSLVRKKEQFF	TGTGCCAGCAGCTTAGTCAGGAAGAAGGAGCAGTTCTTC
-	TRBV15	TRBJ2-5	TRBD1	CATSRGGQGRETQYF	TGTGCCACCAGCAGAGGAGGACAGGGCCGAGAGACCCAGTACTTC
-	TRBV5-1	TRBJ1-6	TRBD1	CASSDGQGSSPLHF	TGCGCCAGCAGCGATGGACAGGGGTCTTCACCCCTCCACTTT
-	TRBV7-9	TRBJ1-1	-	CASSLVGRENTEAFF	TGTGCCAGCAGCTTAGTTGGCAGGGAAAACACTGAAGCTTTCTTT
-	TRBV6-4	TRBJ2-7	-	CASSEDRQSDGEQYF	TGTGCCAGCAGTGAGGATAGACAGTCCGACGGCGAGCAGTACTTC
-	TRBV7-9	TRBJ2-7	-	CASSLQEVGPFEQYF	TGTGCCAGCAGCTTACAGGAGGTCGGCCCCTTCGAGCAGTACTTC
-	TRBV7-8	TRBJ2-2	TRBD1	CASSLTSTGGNTGELFF	TGTGCCAGCAGCTTAACGTCGACAGGGGGGAACACCGGGGAGCTGTTTTTT
-	TRBV19	TRBJ1-6	TRBD1	CASSITGERSPLHF	TGTGCCAGTAGTATCACAGGGGAACGTTCACCCCTCCACTTT
-	TRBV5-1	TRBJ1-5	TRBD1	CASSLDIDRASNQPQHF	TGCGCCAGCAGCTTGGATATCGACAGGGCTAGCAATCAGCCCCAGCATTTT
-	TRBV27	TRBJ1-1	-	CASSLSGSPRGTEAFF	TGTGCCAGCAGTTTATCGGGAAGTCCCAGGGGCACTGAAGCTTTCTTT
-	TRBV12-2	TRBJ2-7	-	CASQPTPPRESSYEQYF	TGTGCAAGTCAACCAACCCCCCCCAGGGAAAGCTCCTACGAGCAGTACTTC
-	TRBV21-1	TRBJ2-5	-	CASSKTRDRGRRETQYF	TGTGCCAGCAGCAAAACGAGAGACAGGGGGAGACGAGAGACCCAGTACTTC
-	TRBV6-5	TRBJ1-2	TRBD1	CASSYSGQATGGYTF	TGTGCCAGCAGTTACTCTGGACAGGCCACGGGGGGCTACACCTTC
-	TRBV9	TRBJ2-3	-	CASSPRGSATDTQYF	TGTGCCAGCAGCCCCCGGGGGTCGGCCACAGATACGCAGTATTTT